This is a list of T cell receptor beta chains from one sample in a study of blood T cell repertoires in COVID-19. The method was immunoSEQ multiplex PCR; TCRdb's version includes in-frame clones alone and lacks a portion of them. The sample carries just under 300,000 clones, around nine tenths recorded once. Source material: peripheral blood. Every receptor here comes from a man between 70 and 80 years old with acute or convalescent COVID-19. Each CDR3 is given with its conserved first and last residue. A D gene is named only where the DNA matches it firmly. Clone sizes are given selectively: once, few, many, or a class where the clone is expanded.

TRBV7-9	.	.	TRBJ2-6	CASSLRGSGGANVLTF	TGTGCCAGCAGCTTAAGGGGATCCGGTGGGGCCAACGTCCTGACTTTC
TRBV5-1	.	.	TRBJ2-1	CASSLAGSPNNEQFF	TGCGCCAGCAGCTTGGCAGGAAGCCCTAACAATGAGCAGTTCTTC
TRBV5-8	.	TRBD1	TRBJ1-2	CASSHGTGHGGGYTF	TGTGCCAGCAGCCATGGGACAGGGCACGGAGGAGGCTACACCTTC
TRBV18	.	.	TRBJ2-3	CASSPSPTGSTDTQYF	TGTGCCAGCTCACCATCCCCGACTGGGAGCACAGATACGCAGTATTTT
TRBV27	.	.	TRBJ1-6	CASSLKQYNSPLHF	TGTGCCAGCAGTTTAAAACAGTATAATTCACCCCTCCACTTT
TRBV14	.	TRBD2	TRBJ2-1	CASSPLSSGEHNEQFF	TGTGCCAGCAGCCCCTTGTCTAGCGGGGAGCACAATGAGCAGTTCTTC
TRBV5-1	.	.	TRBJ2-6	CASSLAGSGANVLTF	TGCGCCAGCAGCTTGGCAGGGTCTGGGGCCAACGTCCTGACTTTC
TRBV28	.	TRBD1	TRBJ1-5	CASSEGGSTSLPQHF	TGTGCCAGCAGCGAAGGGGGCTCTACCTCTCTGCCCCAGCATTTT
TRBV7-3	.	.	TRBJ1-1	CASSLYQGYTEAFF	TGTGCCAGCAGCTTATATCAGGGGTACACTGAAGCTTTCTTT
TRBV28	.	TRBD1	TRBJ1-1	CASSQTGGTTEAFF	TGTGCCAGCAGTCAGACAGGGGGGACCACTGAAGCTTTCTTT
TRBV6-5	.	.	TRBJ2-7	CASSYLPPGYDEQYF	TGTGCCAGCAGTTACCTCCCTCCAGGGTATGACGAGCAGTACTTC
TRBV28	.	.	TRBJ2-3	CASSPVRASTDTQYF	TGTGCCAGCAGTCCGGTGCGGGCCAGCACAGATACGCAGTATTTT
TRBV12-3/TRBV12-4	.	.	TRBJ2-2	CASSLTGGELFF	TGTGCCAGCAGCCTGACGGGCGGGGAGCTGTTTTTT
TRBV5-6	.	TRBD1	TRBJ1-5	CASSSTGTVYSNQPQHF	TGTGCCAGCAGCTCGACCGGGACAGTTTATAGCAATCAGCCCCAGCATTTT
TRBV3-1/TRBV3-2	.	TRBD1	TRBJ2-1	CASSQGTGGYNEQFF	TGTGCCAGCAGCCAAGGGACAGGGGGTTACAATGAGCAGTTCTTC
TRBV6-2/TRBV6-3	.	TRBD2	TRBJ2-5	CASSYSGGRSQETQYF	TGTGCCAGCAGTTACAGCGGGGGGCGTTCTCAAGAGACCCAGTACTTC
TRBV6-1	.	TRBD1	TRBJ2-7	CASSENRGLEEQYF	TGTGCCAGCAGTGAAAACAGGGGGCTGGAGGAGCAGTACTTC
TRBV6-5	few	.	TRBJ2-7	CASSQRSAASYEQYF	TGTGCCAGCAGTCAGAGGTCTGCGGCGTCCTACGAGCAGTACTTC
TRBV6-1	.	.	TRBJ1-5	CASSEARVQPQHF	TGTGCCAGCAGTGAGGCCAGGGTTCAGCCCCAGCATTTT
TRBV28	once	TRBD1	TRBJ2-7	CASSFPTGGPRAGEQYF	TGTGCCAGCAGCTTCCCGACAGGGGGCCCCCGGGCAGGCGAGCAGTACTTC
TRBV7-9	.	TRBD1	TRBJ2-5	CASSLDGTGGQETQYF	TGTGCCAGCAGCTTAGATGGGACAGGGGGCCAAGAGACCCAGTACTTC
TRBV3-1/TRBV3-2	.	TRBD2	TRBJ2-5	CASSRSSGTGETQYF	TGTGCCAGCAGCCGGTCTAGCGGGACGGGAGAGACCCAGTACTTC
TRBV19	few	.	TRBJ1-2	CASSSGYGYTF	TGTGCCAGTAGTTCAGGGTATGGCTACACCTTC
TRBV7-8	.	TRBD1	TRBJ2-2	CASSLGWTGVTGELFF	TGTGCCAGCAGCTTAGGGTGGACAGGGGTCACCGGGGAGCTGTTTTTT
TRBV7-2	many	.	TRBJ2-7	CASSLRDNYEQYF	TGTGCCAGCAGCCTTCGGGACAACTACGAGCAGTACTTC
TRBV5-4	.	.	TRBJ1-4	CASSLGGEKLFF	TGTGCCAGCAGCTTGGGAGGTGAAAAACTGTTTTTT
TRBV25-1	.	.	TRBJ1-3	CASSEHDRFSGNTIYF	TGTGCCAGCAGTGAACATGACAGGTTCTCTGGAAACACCATATATTTT
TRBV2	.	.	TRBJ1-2	CASSDVGGLDYGYTF	TGTGCCAGCAGTGACGTAGGGGGTCTGGACTATGGCTACACCTTC
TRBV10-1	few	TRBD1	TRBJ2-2	CASSESGQGDTGELFF	TGCGCCAGCAGTGAGTCGGGACAGGGCGACACCGGGGAGCTGTTTTTT
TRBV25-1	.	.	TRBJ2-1	CASRKGEEQFF	TGTGCCAGCAGAAAAGGAGAGGAGCAGTTCTTC
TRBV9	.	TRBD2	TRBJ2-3	CASSVGISGGNTDTQYF	TGTGCCAGCAGCGTAGGGATTAGCGGGGGGAACACAGATACGCAGTATTTT